This TCR beta chain was obtained from a study of shared T cell receptors in the human thymus. This clone was seen a single time. Sequencing was performed with immunoSEQ multiplex PCR; in TCRdb, only in-frame clones are kept and a portion is missing. The data hold some 700,000 clones, with 88% observed a single time. The sample also formed part of further work on human thymus T cells. In that study: Resections from corrective heart surgery provided thymus tissue.

Sequenced input: thymocytes. This clonotype was sampled from a boy younger than two with a congenital heart defect.

The CDR3 spells CASSEWGGDTQYF. DNA for the CDR3: TGTGCCAGCAGTGAATGGGGGGGAGATACGCAGTATTTT. The gene calls are TRBV25-1 and TRBJ2-3; 7 nucleotides match TRBD2. Germline V gene lookup returns CDR1 MGHDK and CDR2 SYGVNS. This CDR3 spans 13 amino acids. J lost 5 bases, V lost 1 base, and 0 bases had no gene match. The full variable domain, rest sourced from reference TRBV25-1 and TRBJ2-3, is EADIYQTPRYLVIGTGKKITLECSQTMGHDKMYWYQQDPGMELHLIHYSYGVNSTEKGDLSSESTVSRIRTEHFPLTLESARPSHTSQYLCASSEWGGDTQYFGPGTRLTVL.